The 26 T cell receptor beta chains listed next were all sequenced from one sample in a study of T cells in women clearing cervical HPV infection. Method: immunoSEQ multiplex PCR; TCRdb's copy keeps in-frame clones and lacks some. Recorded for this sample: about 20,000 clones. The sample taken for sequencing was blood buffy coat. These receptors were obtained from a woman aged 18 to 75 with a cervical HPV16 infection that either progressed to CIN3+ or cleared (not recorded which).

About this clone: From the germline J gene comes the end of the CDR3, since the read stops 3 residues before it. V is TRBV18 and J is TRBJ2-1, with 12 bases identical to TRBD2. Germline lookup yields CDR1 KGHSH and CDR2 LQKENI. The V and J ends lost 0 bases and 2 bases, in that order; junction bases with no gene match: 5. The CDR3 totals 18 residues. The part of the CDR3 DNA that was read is TGTGCCAGCTCACCACCGACTAGCGGGGGCCCCCCCTACAATGAG. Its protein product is CASSPPTSGGPPYNE. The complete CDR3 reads CASSPPTSGGPPYNEQFF. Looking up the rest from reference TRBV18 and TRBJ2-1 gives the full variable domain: NAGVMQNPRHLVRRRGQEARLRCSPMKGHSHVYWYRQLPEEGLKFMVYLQKENIIDESGMPKERFSAEFPKEGPSILRIQQVVRGDSAAYFCASSPPTSGGPPYNEQFFGPGTRLTVL.

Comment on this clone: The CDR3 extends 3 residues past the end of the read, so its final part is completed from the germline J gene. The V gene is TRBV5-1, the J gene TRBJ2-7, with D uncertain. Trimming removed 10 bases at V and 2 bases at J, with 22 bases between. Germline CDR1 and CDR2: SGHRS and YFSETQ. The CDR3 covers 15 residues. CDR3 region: CAGKERVGVTYEQYF. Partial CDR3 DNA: TGCGCCGGCAAAGAAAGGGTCGGAGTTACCTACGAG.

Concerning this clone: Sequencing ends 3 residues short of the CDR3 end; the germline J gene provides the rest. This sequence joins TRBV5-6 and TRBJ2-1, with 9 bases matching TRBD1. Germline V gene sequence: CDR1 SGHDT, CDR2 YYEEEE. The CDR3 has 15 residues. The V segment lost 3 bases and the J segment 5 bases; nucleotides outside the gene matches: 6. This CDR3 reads CASSSPGQGHNEQFF. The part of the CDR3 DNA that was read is TGTGCCAGCAGCTCACCGGGACAGGGACACAATGAG.

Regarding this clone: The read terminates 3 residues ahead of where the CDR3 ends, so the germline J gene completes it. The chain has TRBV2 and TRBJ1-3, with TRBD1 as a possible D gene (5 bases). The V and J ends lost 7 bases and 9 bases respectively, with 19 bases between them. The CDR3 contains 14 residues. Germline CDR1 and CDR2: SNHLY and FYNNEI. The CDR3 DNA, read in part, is TGTGCCAGCACCCTACTCGACAGAGAATCCACC. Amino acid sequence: CASTLLDREST. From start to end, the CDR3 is CASTLLDRESTIYF.

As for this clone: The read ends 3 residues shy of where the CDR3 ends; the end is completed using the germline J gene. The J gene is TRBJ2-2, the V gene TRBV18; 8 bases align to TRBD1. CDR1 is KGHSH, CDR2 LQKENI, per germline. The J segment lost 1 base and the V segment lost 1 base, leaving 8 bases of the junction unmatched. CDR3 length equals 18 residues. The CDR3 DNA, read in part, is TGTGCCAGCTCACCACGAATCCAGGGGGCTCGGAACACCGGGGAG. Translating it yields CASSPRIQGARNTGE. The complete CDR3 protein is CASSPRIQGARNTGELFF.

This CDR3 reads CASSLVSGGETQYF. Partial CDR3 DNA: TGTGCCAGCAGCTTAGTATCAGGGGGTGAGACC. The chain employs TRBV7-8 and TRBJ2-5, with TRBD1 matching 7 bases. The read ends 3 residues early relative to the CDR3; the germline J gene fills the gap. This CDR3 contains 14 residues. V dropped 1 base and J dropped 5; count of bases not matched to a gene: 4. Germline V gene sequence: CDR1 SGHVS, CDR2 FQNEAQ.

The covered CDR3 bases are TGTGCCAGCAGGTCGGACAGGGTAATTGCCTATGGC. Translating it yields CASRSDRVIAYG. The whole CDR3 reads CASRSDRVIAYGYTF. The V call is TRBV2, the J call TRBJ1-2; 8 nucleotides line up with TRBD1. With the read ending 3 residues before the CDR3 end, the germline J gene is used to fill in that end. The CDR3 sequence is 15 residues long. V trimming: 6 bases; J trimming: 4 bases; junction bases outside the gene matches: 10. The germline V gene encodes CDR1 SNHLY and CDR2 FYNNEI.

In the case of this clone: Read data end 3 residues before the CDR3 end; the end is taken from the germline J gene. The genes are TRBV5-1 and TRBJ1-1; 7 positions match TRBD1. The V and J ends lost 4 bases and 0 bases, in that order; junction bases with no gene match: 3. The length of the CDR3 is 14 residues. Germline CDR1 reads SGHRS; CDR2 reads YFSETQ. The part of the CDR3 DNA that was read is TGCGCCAGCAGCGGGGGACAGATGAACACTGAA. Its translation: CASSGGQMNTE. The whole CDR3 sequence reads CASSGGQMNTEAFF.

The chain's CDR3 is CASRTGTAEDTQYF. The sequenced CDR3 bases are TGTGCCAGTAGGACAGGGACGGCTGAAGATACG. This rearrangement joins TRBV28 to TRBJ2-3; 8 positions agree with TRBD1. The read gets to within 3 residues of the CDR3 end, and the germline J gene fills in the rest. There are 14 residues in the CDR3. Germline CDR1 is MDHEN and CDR2 is SYDVKM. The V and J ends lost 9 bases and 5 bases, in that order; junction bases with no gene match: 10.

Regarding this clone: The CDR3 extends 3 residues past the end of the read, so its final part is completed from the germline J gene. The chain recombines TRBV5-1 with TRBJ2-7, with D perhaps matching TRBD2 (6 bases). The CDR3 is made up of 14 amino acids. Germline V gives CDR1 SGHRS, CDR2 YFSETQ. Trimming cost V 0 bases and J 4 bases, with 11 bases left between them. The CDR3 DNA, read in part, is TGCGCCAGCAGCTTGGTTTCGGGGGAGTACGAG. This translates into CASSLVSGEYE. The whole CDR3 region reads CASSLVSGEYEQYF. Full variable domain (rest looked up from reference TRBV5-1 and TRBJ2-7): KAGVTQTPRYLIKTRGQQVTLSCSPISGHRSVSWYQQTPGQGLQFLFEYFSETQRNKGNFPGRFSGRQFSNSRSEMNVSTLELGDSALYLCASSLVSGEYEQYFGPGTRLTVT.

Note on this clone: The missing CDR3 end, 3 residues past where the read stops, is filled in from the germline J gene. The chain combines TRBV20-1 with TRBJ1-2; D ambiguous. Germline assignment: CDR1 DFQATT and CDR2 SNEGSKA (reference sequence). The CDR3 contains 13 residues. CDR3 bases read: TGCAGTGCCAACCCACCAGGAAATAAGATT. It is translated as CSANPPGNKI. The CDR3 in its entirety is CSANPPGNKIYTF.

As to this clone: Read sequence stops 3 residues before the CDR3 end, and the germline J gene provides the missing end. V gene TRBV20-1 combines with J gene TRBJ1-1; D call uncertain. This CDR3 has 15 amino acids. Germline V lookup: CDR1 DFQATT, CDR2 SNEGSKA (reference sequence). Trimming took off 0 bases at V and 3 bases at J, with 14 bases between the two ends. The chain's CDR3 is CSARDKGGLDTEAFF. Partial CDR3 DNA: TGCAGTGCTAGAGATAAGGGCGGGTTAGACACTGAA.

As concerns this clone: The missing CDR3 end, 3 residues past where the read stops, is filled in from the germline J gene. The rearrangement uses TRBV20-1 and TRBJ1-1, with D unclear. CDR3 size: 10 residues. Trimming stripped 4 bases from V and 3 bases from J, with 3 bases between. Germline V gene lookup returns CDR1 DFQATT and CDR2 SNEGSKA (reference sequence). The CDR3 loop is CSAKDTEAFF. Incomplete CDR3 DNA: TGCAGTGCTAAGGACACTGAA.

CDR3 protein: CSATPGHGFTGELFF. The part of the CDR3 DNA that was read is TGCAGTGCTACTCCGGGTCATGGTTTTACCGGGGAG. This chain uses TRBV20-1 with TRBJ2-2; D gene unclear. From the germline J gene comes the end of the CDR3, since the read stops 3 residues before it. This CDR3 contains 15 residues. V was clipped by 4 bases and J by 5 bases, with 17 bases between them. Germline-derived CDR1 and CDR2 are DFQATT and SNEGSKA (reference sequence).

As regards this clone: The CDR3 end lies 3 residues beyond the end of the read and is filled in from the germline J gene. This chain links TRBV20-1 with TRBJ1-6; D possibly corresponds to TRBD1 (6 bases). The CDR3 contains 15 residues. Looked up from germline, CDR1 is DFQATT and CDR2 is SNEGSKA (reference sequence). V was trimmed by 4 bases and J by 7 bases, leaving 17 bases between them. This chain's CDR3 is CSATGVTGQNSPLHF. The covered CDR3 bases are TGCAGTGCTACGGGCGTAACAGGGCAAAATTCACCC.

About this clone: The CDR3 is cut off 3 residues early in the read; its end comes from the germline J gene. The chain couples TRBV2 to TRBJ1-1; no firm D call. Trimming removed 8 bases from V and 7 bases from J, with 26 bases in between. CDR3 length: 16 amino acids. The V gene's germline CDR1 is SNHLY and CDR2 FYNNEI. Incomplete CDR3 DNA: TGTGCCAGCTGGCGGGGAGATAACCCTCGTCCGGGTGAA. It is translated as CASWRGDNPRPGE. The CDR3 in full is CASWRGDNPRPGEAFF. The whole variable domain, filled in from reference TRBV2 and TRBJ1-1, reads EPEVTQTPSHQVTQMGQEVILRCVPISNHLYFYWYRQILGQKVEFLVSFYNNEISEKSEIFDDQFSVERPDGSNFTLKIRSTKLEDSAMYFCASWRGDNPRPGEAFFGQGTRLTVV.

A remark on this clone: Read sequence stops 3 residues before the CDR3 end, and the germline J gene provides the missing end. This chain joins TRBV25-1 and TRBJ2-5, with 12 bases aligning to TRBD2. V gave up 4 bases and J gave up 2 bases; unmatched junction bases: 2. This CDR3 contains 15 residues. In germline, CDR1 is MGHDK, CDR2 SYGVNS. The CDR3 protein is CASSVLAGGQETQYF. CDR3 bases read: TGTGCCAGCAGTGTTCTAGCGGGGGGGCAAGAGACC.

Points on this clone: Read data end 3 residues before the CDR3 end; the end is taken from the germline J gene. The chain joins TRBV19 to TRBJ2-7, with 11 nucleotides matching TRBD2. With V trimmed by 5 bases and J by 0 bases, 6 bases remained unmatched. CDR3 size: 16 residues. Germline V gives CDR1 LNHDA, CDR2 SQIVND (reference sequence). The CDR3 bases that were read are TGTGCCAGTAGTCCTCTAGCGGGGGGCTACTCCTACGAG. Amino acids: CASSPLAGGYSYE. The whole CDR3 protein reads CASSPLAGGYSYEQYF.

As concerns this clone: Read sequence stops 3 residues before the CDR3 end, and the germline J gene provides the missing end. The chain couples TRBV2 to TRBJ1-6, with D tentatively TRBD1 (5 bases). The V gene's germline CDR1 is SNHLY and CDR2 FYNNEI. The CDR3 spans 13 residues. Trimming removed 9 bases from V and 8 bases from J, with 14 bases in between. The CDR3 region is CASKGEVDSPLHF. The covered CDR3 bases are TGTGCCAGTAAAGGGGAAGTCGATTCACCC.

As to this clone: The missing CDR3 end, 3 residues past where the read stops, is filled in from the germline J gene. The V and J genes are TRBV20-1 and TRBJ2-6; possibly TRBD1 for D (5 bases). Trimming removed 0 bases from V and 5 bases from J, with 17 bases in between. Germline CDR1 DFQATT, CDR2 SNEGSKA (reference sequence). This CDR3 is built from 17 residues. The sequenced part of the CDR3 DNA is TGCAGTGCTAGAGATCTGCAGGGAAGCTCCAGGGCCAACGTC. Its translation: CSARDLQGSSRANV. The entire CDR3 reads CSARDLQGSSRANVLTF.

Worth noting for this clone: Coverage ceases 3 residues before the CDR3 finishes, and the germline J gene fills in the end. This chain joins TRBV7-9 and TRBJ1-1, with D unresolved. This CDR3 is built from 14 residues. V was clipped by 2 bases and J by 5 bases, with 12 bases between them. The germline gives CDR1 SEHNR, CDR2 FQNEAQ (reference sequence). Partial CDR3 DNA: TGTGCCAGCAGCTTAAGCGATATGAGGACTGAA. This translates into CASSLSDMRTE. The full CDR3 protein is CASSLSDMRTEAFF.

The CDR3 loop reads CASTSFGGYGELFF. The CDR3 DNA, read in part, is TGCGCCAGCACCTCGTTTGGGGGGTACGGGGAG. The rearrangement uses TRBV5-1 and TRBJ2-2; D is perhaps TRBD2 (6 bases). The CDR3 extends 3 residues past the end of the read, so its final part is completed from the germline J gene. Germline V CDR1 and CDR2: SGHRS, YFSETQ. The CDR3 has 14 amino acids. Trimming stripped 6 bases from V and 7 bases from J, with 16 bases between.

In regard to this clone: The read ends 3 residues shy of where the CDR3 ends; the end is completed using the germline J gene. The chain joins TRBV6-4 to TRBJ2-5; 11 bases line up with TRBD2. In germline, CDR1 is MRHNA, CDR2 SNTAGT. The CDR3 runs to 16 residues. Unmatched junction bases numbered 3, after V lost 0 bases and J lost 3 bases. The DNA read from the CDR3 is TGTGCCAGCAGTGACTCTACTAGCGGGGGAGAAGAGACC. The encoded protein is CASSDSTSGGEET. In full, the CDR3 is CASSDSTSGGEETQYF.

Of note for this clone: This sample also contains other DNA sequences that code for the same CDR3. CDR3 bases read: TGTGCCAGCAGCCAGGGGGCAGGAGAGACC. It codes for CASSQGAGET. The CDR3 reads in full as CASSQGAGETQYF. The V gene is TRBV7-3, the J gene TRBJ2-5; TRBD1 agrees at 8 bases. From the germline J gene comes the end of the CDR3, since the read stops 3 residues before it. The CDR3 length is 13 residues. The ends lost 5 bases at V and 4 bases at J; junction bases unmatched: 3. Germline values: CDR1 SGHTA, CDR2 FQGTGA.

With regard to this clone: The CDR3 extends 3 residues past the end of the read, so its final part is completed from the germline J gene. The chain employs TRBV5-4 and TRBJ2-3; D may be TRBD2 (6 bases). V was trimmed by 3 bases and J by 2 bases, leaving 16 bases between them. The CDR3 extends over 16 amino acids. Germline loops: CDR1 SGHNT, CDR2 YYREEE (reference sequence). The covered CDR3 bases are TGTGCCAGCAGCTCCCGGACTACCACAATCACAGATACG. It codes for CASSSRTTTITDT. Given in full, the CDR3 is CASSSRTTTITDTQYF.

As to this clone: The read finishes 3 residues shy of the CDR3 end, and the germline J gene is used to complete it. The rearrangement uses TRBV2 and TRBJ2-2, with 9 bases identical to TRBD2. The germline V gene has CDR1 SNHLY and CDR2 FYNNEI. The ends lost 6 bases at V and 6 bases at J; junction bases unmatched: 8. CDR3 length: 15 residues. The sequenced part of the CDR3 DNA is TGTGCCAGCAGAGCGACTAGCGGTCCGGCCGGGGAG. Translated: CASRATSGPAGE. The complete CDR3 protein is CASRATSGPAGELFF.